A selection of T cell receptor beta chains follows, all from one sample in a study of T cell changes during pregnancy in multiple sclerosis. TCRdb keeps only in-frame clones here, not all; method: immunoSEQ multiplex PCR. This table has over 35,000 clones, 80% to 95% appearing once. This specimen was CD4+ T cells from peripheral blood mononuclear cells, taken in the third trimester of pregnancy. These receptors originate from a female donor with multiple sclerosis, enrolled in a pregnancy study. Both conserved end residues are part of each CDR3. Each record gives: V gene, clone size, D gene, J gene, CDR3 protein, CDR3 DNA. D genes are given only for firm matches. Size is omitted from some rows. Given values are once, few, many or a class for expanded clones.

v_call: TRBV10-3
clone_size: .
d_call: TRBD1
j_call: TRBJ2-2
cdr3_aa: CAISYGQGYTGELFF
cdr3_nt: TGTGCCATCAGTTACGGACAGGGGTACACCGGGGAGCTGTTTTTT

v_call: TRBV6-1
clone_size: .
d_call: TRBD2
j_call: TRBJ2-5
cdr3_aa: CASRYSGGPQETQYF
cdr3_nt: TGTGCCAGCAGGTACAGCGGGGGGCCCCAAGAGACCCAGTACTTC

v_call: TRBV5-8
clone_size: .
d_call: .
j_call: TRBJ1-1
cdr3_aa: CASSAGGLTEAFF
cdr3_nt: TGTGCCAGCAGCGCCGGGGGACTCACTGAAGCTTTCTTT

v_call: TRBV6-1
clone_size: .
d_call: .
j_call: TRBJ2-1
cdr3_aa: CASSEVRGYGEQFF
cdr3_nt: TGTGCCAGCAGTGAAGTTAGGGGATACGGTGAGCAGTTCTTC

v_call: TRBV6-6
clone_size: .
d_call: .
j_call: TRBJ2-7
cdr3_aa: CAVGTRGSYEQYF
cdr3_nt: TGTGCCGTAGGGACAAGGGGGTCCTACGAGCAGTACTTC

v_call: TRBV27
clone_size: .
d_call: .
j_call: TRBJ2-1
cdr3_aa: CASSSLADSSYNEQFF
cdr3_nt: TGTGCCAGCAGTTCCTTAGCGGATAGCTCCTACAATGAGCAGTTCTTC

v_call: TRBV7-9
clone_size: few
d_call: .
j_call: TRBJ2-7
cdr3_aa: CASSLATTYEQYF
cdr3_nt: TGTGCCAGCAGCTTAGCGACTACCTACGAGCAGTACTTC

v_call: TRBV5-1
clone_size: .
d_call: TRBD1
j_call: TRBJ2-7
cdr3_aa: CASSLGLGGIYEQYF
cdr3_nt: TGCGCCAGCAGCTTGGGCTTAGGGGGCATCTACGAGCAGTACTTC

v_call: TRBV5-1
clone_size: .
d_call: TRBD1
j_call: TRBJ1-2
cdr3_aa: CASSPGQGSYGYTF
cdr3_nt: TGCGCCAGCAGCCCCGGACAGGGATCCTATGGCTACACCTTC

v_call: TRBV18
clone_size: .
d_call: TRBD2
j_call: TRBJ2-3
cdr3_aa: CASSPTPSGSMIDTQYF
cdr3_nt: TGTGCCAGCTCACCAACGCCTAGCGGGAGCATGATAGATACGCAGTATTTT

v_call: TRBV27
clone_size: .
d_call: TRBD2
j_call: TRBJ2-1
cdr3_aa: CASSLLAGLAGNEQFF
cdr3_nt: TGTGCCAGCAGTCTCCTCGCGGGACTAGCGGGAAATGAGCAGTTCTTC

v_call: TRBV19
clone_size: .
d_call: .
j_call: TRBJ2-5
cdr3_aa: CASSRTDQETQYF
cdr3_nt: TGTGCCAGTAGTCGGACAGATCAAGAGACCCAGTACTTC

v_call: TRBV5-1
clone_size: .
d_call: .
j_call: TRBJ1-1
cdr3_aa: CASSLGSAGTEAFF
cdr3_nt: TGCGCCAGTAGCTTGGGGTCGGCGGGGACTGAAGCTTTCTTT

v_call: TRBV29-1
clone_size: .
d_call: .
j_call: TRBJ2-7
cdr3_aa: CSATDRSRSGEQYF
cdr3_nt: TGCAGCGCAACTGACAGGTCTCGGTCCGGCGAGCAGTACTTC

v_call: TRBV7-6
clone_size: .
d_call: TRBD1
j_call: TRBJ2-3
cdr3_aa: CASSAPLGSGGLSTDTQYF
cdr3_nt: TGTGCCAGCAGCGCCCCGCTTGGGTCAGGGGGCCTTAGCACAGATACGCAGTATTTT

v_call: TRBV5-4
clone_size: .
d_call: TRBD1
j_call: TRBJ2-7
cdr3_aa: CASSLGGQGDYEQYF
cdr3_nt: TGTGCCAGCAGCTTGGGGGGACAGGGGGATTATGAGCAGTACTTC

v_call: TRBV2
clone_size: .
d_call: .
j_call: TRBJ2-2
cdr3_aa: CASSDRRGGTGELFF
cdr3_nt: TGTGCCAGCAGTGATCGCAGGGGAGGGACCGGGGAGCTGTTTTTT

v_call: TRBV18
clone_size: .
d_call: TRBD1
j_call: TRBJ2-2
cdr3_aa: CASSERTGYTGELFF
cdr3_nt: TGTGCCAGCTCAGAGCGGACAGGATACACCGGGGAGCTGTTTTTT

v_call: TRBV19
clone_size: .
d_call: TRBD2
j_call: TRBJ2-1
cdr3_aa: CASSISSGRTNEQFF
cdr3_nt: TGTGCCAGTAGTATATCCAGCGGGAGGACCAATGAGCAGTTCTTC

v_call: TRBV20-1
clone_size: .
d_call: .
j_call: TRBJ2-7
cdr3_aa: CSAQYNYEQYF
cdr3_nt: TGCAGTGCTCAATACAACTACGAGCAGTACTTC

v_call: TRBV5-1
clone_size: .
d_call: TRBD1
j_call: TRBJ1-2
cdr3_aa: CASSLAGQADYGYTF
cdr3_nt: TGCGCCAGCAGCTTGGCGGGACAGGCCGACTATGGCTACACCTTC

v_call: TRBV7-6
clone_size: .
d_call: .
j_call: TRBJ2-7
cdr3_aa: CASSLESYSYEQYF
cdr3_nt: TGTGCCAGCAGCTTAGAGTCCTACTCCTACGAGCAGTACTTC

v_call: TRBV6-1
clone_size: .
d_call: TRBD1
j_call: TRBJ1-2
cdr3_aa: CASSRQGTNYGYTF
cdr3_nt: TGTGCCAGCAGTCGACAGGGGACTAACTATGGCTACACCTTC

v_call: TRBV6-6
clone_size: .
d_call: .
j_call: TRBJ1-5
cdr3_aa: CASSYVQGMGNQPQHF
cdr3_nt: TGTGCCAGCAGTTACGTCCAGGGGATGGGGAATCAGCCCCAGCATTTT

v_call: TRBV29-1
clone_size: .
d_call: TRBD1
j_call: TRBJ1-5
cdr3_aa: CSAADRLGDQPQHF
cdr3_nt: TGCAGCGCCGCGGACAGGTTAGGGGATCAGCCCCAGCATTTT

v_call: TRBV28
clone_size: .
d_call: TRBD2
j_call: TRBJ2-1
cdr3_aa: CASSFPGLAYNEQFF
cdr3_nt: TGTGCCAGCAGTTTCCCCGGACTAGCCTACAATGAGCAGTTCTTC

v_call: TRBV18
clone_size: .
d_call: .
j_call: TRBJ2-5
cdr3_aa: CASSPIQGREETQYF
cdr3_nt: TGTGCCAGCTCGCCGATACAGGGAAGGGAAGAGACCCAGTACTTC

v_call: TRBV30
clone_size: .
d_call: TRBD1
j_call: TRBJ1-5
cdr3_aa: CAWSDQTGPNQPQHF
cdr3_nt: TGTGCCTGGAGTGACCAGACAGGGCCAAATCAGCCCCAGCATTTT

v_call: TRBV10-3
clone_size: few
d_call: TRBD1
j_call: TRBJ2-3
cdr3_aa: CAIRGGTGLPLSLDTQYF
cdr3_nt: TGTGCCATCAGGGGGGGGACAGGGCTTCCCCTAAGCTTAGATACGCAGTATTTT

v_call: TRBV5-8
clone_size: .
d_call: TRBD1
j_call: TRBJ1-2
cdr3_aa: CASSRTGGGYYGYTF
cdr3_nt: TGTGCCAGCAGCAGGACAGGGGGCGGATACTATGGCTACACCTTC

v_call: TRBV16
clone_size: few
d_call: TRBD2
j_call: TRBJ2-7
cdr3_aa: CASRPTRGAGEQYF
cdr3_nt: TGTGCCAGCAGGCCAACGCGGGGGGCTGGCGAGCAGTACTTC

v_call: TRBV2
clone_size: .
d_call: TRBD1
j_call: TRBJ1-2
cdr3_aa: CASSRTGGDYGYTF
cdr3_nt: TGTGCCAGCAGTCGGACAGGGGGCGACTATGGCTACACCTTC

v_call: TRBV7-9
clone_size: .
d_call: TRBD1
j_call: TRBJ2-7
cdr3_aa: CASSIDRGYEQYF
cdr3_nt: TGTGCCAGCAGCATCGACAGGGGATACGAGCAGTACTTC

v_call: TRBV14
clone_size: .
d_call: TRBD1
j_call: TRBJ1-1
cdr3_aa: CASSLQTGHSTEAFF
cdr3_nt: TGTGCCAGCAGTCTACAGACAGGGCATAGCACTGAAGCTTTCTTT

v_call: TRBV15
clone_size: once
d_call: .
j_call: TRBJ1-5
cdr3_aa: CATSRDGGNQPQHF
cdr3_nt: TGTGCCACCAGCAGAGATGGGGGGAACCAGCCCCAGCATTTT

v_call: TRBV28
clone_size: .
d_call: TRBD1
j_call: TRBJ1-2
cdr3_aa: CASRGTGGFYGYTF
cdr3_nt: TGTGCCAGCAGGGGGACAGGGGGGTTCTATGGCTACACCTTC

v_call: TRBV5-1
clone_size: .
d_call: TRBD1
j_call: TRBJ2-3
cdr3_aa: CASSLEGASTDTQYF
cdr3_nt: TGCGCCAGCAGCTTGGAGGGGGCTAGCACAGATACGCAGTATTTT

v_call: TRBV25-1
clone_size: .
d_call: TRBD1
j_call: TRBJ1-2
cdr3_aa: CASSGGTGFYGYTF
cdr3_nt: TGTGCCAGCAGTGGGGGGACAGGGTTCTATGGCTACACCTTC

v_call: TRBV7-9
clone_size: .
d_call: TRBD1
j_call: TRBJ2-7
cdr3_aa: CASQGQGTYEQYF
cdr3_nt: TGTGCCAGCCAGGGACAGGGGACCTACGAGCAGTACTTC

v_call: TRBV28
clone_size: .
d_call: TRBD1
j_call: TRBJ1-5
cdr3_aa: CASSLRTGSSNQPQHF
cdr3_nt: TGTGCCAGCAGTCTCCGGACAGGATCAAGCAATCAGCCCCAGCATTTT

v_call: TRBV11-2
clone_size: .
d_call: .
j_call: TRBJ2-7
cdr3_aa: CASSLGGLLEQYF
cdr3_nt: TGTGCCAGCAGCTTGGGGGGGCTACTGGAGCAGTACTTC

v_call: TRBV4-1
clone_size: .
d_call: TRBD1
j_call: TRBJ1-2
cdr3_aa: CASSQGGQGGGYTF
cdr3_nt: TGCGCCAGCAGCCAAGGAGGACAGGGCGGTGGCTACACCTTC

v_call: TRBV27
clone_size: .
d_call: .
j_call: TRBJ1-1
cdr3_aa: CASSLQGLGEAFF
cdr3_nt: TGTGCCAGCAGTTTACAGGGGCTTGGTGAAGCTTTCTTT

v_call: TRBV29-1
clone_size: .
d_call: .
j_call: TRBJ2-7
cdr3_aa: CSVEGQGAGYRGFYEQYF
cdr3_nt: TGCAGCGTTGAGGGTCAGGGTGCGGGGTATAGGGGTTTTTACGAGCAGTACTTC

v_call: TRBV27
clone_size: .
d_call: .
j_call: TRBJ1-5
cdr3_aa: CASSLWGQGRESAQHF
cdr3_nt: TGTGCCAGCAGTTTATGGGGGCAGGGAAGGGAATCGGCCCAGCATTTT

v_call: TRBV5-1
clone_size: .
d_call: TRBD2
j_call: TRBJ2-3
cdr3_aa: CASSVGLAGGRTDTQYF
cdr3_nt: TGCGCCAGCAGCGTCGGACTAGCGGGAGGGAGGACAGATACGCAGTATTTT

v_call: TRBV7-2
clone_size: .
d_call: .
j_call: TRBJ1-4
cdr3_aa: CASSLQAEKLFF
cdr3_nt: TGTGCCAGCAGCTTACAAGCTGAAAAACTGTTTTTT

v_call: TRBV2
clone_size: .
d_call: TRBD1
j_call: TRBJ1-3
cdr3_aa: CASKVQGAVGNTIYF
cdr3_nt: TGTGCCAGCAAAGTACAGGGGGCAGTTGGAAACACCATATATTTT

v_call: TRBV12-5
clone_size: .
d_call: .
j_call: TRBJ2-1
cdr3_aa: CASGATNNEQFF
cdr3_nt: TGTGCTAGTGGTGCTACTAACAATGAGCAGTTCTTC

v_call: TRBV14
clone_size: .
d_call: TRBD2
j_call: TRBJ2-5
cdr3_aa: CASSQDVRVGLAGVQETQYF
cdr3_nt: TGTGCCAGCAGCCAAGATGTGAGGGTAGGACTAGCGGGTGTCCAAGAGACCCAGTACTTC

v_call: TRBV25-1
clone_size: .
d_call: .
j_call: TRBJ2-2
cdr3_aa: CASQSRISGQSTGELFF
cdr3_nt: TGTGCCAGCCAGTCTAGGATAAGCGGACAGTCAACCGGGGAGCTGTTTTTT

v_call: TRBV19
clone_size: once
d_call: TRBD2
j_call: TRBJ2-7
cdr3_aa: CASSTLGASGSYEQYF
cdr3_nt: TGTGCCAGTAGTACCTTGGGGGCTAGCGGGTCCTACGAGCAGTACTTC

v_call: TRBV14
clone_size: few
d_call: TRBD2
j_call: TRBJ2-7
cdr3_aa: CASSHSGGGYEQYF
cdr3_nt: TGTGCCAGCAGCCACTCGGGAGGGGGCTACGAGCAGTACTTC

v_call: TRBV7-2
clone_size: .
d_call: .
j_call: TRBJ2-7
cdr3_aa: CASTLNREPEQYF
cdr3_nt: TGTGCCAGCACTTTAAACAGGGAACCCGAGCAGTACTTC

v_call: TRBV30
clone_size: once
d_call: .
j_call: TRBJ1-5
cdr3_aa: CAWSHDYSNQPQHF
cdr3_nt: TGTGCCTGGAGTCATGACTATAGCAATCAGCCCCAGCATTTT